This T cell receptor beta chain was found in a study of cytomegalovirus exposure and HLA in healthy donors. The repertoire was sequenced with immunoSEQ multiplex PCR; TCRdb's copy has only in-frame clones and lacks some. Altogether 82,000 or so clones are present, 85% to 95% being singletons, with the ten largest covering about 0.7%. Germline values: CDR1 MDHEN, CDR2 SYDVKM. CDR3 size: 16 residues. Trimming at V came to 1 base and at J to 1 base, leaving 1 base not matched to a gene. About this clone itself: Antigen unknown.

Study results and limitations: Generally TCR sequences proved uncommon, though certain public TCRs appeared in numerous donors. There were a few CMV-associated chains whose specificity for CMV antigens was confirmed in vitro. One later analysis, an examination of the 120 validation repertoires, found that first-cohort TCR clusters tended to co-occur in them.

The source material was PBMCs. The TCR originated in a young woman in good health and CMV-seronegative. The chain carries TRBV28 and TRBJ2-2, with 9 bases lining up with TRBD1. CDR3 amino acids: CASSLLDRGNTGELFF. CDR3 nucleotide sequence: TGTGCCAGCAGTTTATTGGACAGGGGGAACACCGGGGAGCTGTTTTTT.